The next 10 T cell receptor beta chains were all read from a single sample in a study of technical replicates of blood from a handful of donors. Assay used: immunoSEQ multiplex PCR; TCRdb lists only in-frame clones, some missing. This sample has 95,000 to 100,000 clones; nearly 96% occur once, and the top ten carry roughly 0.21%. The sequencing sample was made of T cells isolated from PBMCs. The receptors were gathered from a human donor in good health.

This rearrangement joins TRBV6-5 to TRBJ2-7; weak D call: TRBD2 (6 bases). There are 14 residues in the CDR3. V gave up 6 bases and J gave up 4 bases, with 16 bases separating them. Germline CDR1 MNHEY, CDR2 SVGAGI. In DNA form, the CDR3 reads TGTGCCAGCAGCCGCCTAGGGACTTCGTACGAGCAGTACTTC. This codes for CASSRLGTSYEQYF.

The chain employs TRBV5-6 and TRBJ2-3; 16 positions agree with TRBD2. Germline CDR1 is SGHDT and CDR2 is YYEEEE. This CDR3 region has 19 residues. The V segment lost 0 bases and the J segment 2 bases; nucleotides outside the gene matches: 6. CDR3 nucleotide sequence: TGTGCCAGCAGCTTGGTTTGGGGACTAGCGGGGGGGGACACAGATACGCAGTATTTT. Encoded protein: CASSLVWGLAGGDTDTQYF. Full variable domain (missing parts from reference TRBV5-6 and TRBJ2-3): DAGVTQSPTHLIKTRGQQVTLRCSPKSGHDTVSWYQQALGQGPQFIFQYYEEEERQRGNFPDRFSGHQFPNYSSELNVNALLLGDSALYLCASSLVWGLAGGDTDTQYFGPGTRLTVL.

V gene TRBV19 combines with J gene TRBJ2-1; TRBD2 matches at 8 bases. The J segment lost 12 bases and the V segment lost 6 bases, leaving 10 bases of the junction unmatched. The CDR3 is made up of 13 amino acids. CDR1 and CDR2 from the germline V gene are LNHDA and SQIVND (reference sequence). The CDR3 DNA reads as TGTGCCAGTAGCCCCGGGAGGGTGGAGGGGCAGTTCTTC. Translation: CASSPGRVEGQFF.

The chain recombines TRBV7-9 with TRBJ1-2, with D unresolved. The CDR3 spans 14 residues. The germline V and J ends were trimmed by 4 bases and 7 bases, with 16 bases remaining between them. Germline V gene lookup returns CDR1 SEHNR and CDR2 FQNEAQ (reference sequence). CDR3 sequence (DNA): TGTGCCAGCAGCTCCCCCTCCTACGGCGGTGGCTACACCTTC. Its protein is CASSSPSYGGGYTF.

The J gene is TRBJ1-5, the V gene TRBV4-2, with TRBD1 matching 9 bases. The CDR3 contains 15 residues. Germline V lookup: CDR1 LGHNA, CDR2 YNFKEQ. After removal of 1 base from V and 4 bases from J, the junction contained 2 bases not matched to a gene. In nucleotides, the CDR3 is TGTGCCAGCAGCCAAGCGACAGGGGGAAATCAGCCCCAGCATTTT. Its protein product is CASSQATGGNQPQHF.

This clone was detected a few times. The V call is TRBV5-6, the J call TRBJ1-1; TRBD1 agrees at 7 bases. J was trimmed by 5 bases and V by 4 bases; bases with no gene match: 8. Germline V gene lookup returns CDR1 SGHDT and CDR2 YYEEEE. The CDR3 loop spans 14 amino acids. CDR3 nucleotides: TGTGCCAGCAGCCAGTGGGACAGAGAGACTGAAGCTTTCTTT. Its protein is CASSQWDRETEAFF.

This rearrangement joins TRBV7-6 to TRBJ2-7; D not certain. V lost 0 bases and J 0 bases, leaving 3 bases between the germline ends. The CDR3 covers 13 residues. Germline values: CDR1 SGHVS, CDR2 FNYEAQ. The CDR3 loop is CASSLASSYEQYF. The CDR3 bases are TGTGCCAGCAGCTTAGCTAGCTCCTACGAGCAGTACTTC.

CDR3 DNA sequence: TGTGCCAGCAGCTCTCTAAACTATGGCTACACCTTC. It encodes CASSSLNYGYTF. The chain carries TRBV11-2 and TRBJ1-2; D remains ambiguous. With 4 bases removed from V and 2 bases from J, the gap between germline ends came to 5 bases. This CDR3 region has 12 residues. CDR1 is SGHAT, CDR2 FQNNGV, per germline.

This clone occurred once. The chain recombines TRBV7-8 with TRBJ2-3; possibly TRBD2 for D (6 bases). This CDR3 contains 16 residues. Germline CDR1 SGHVS, CDR2 FQNEAQ. Trimming shortened V by 5 bases and J by 2 bases, and 17 bases separated the two germline ends. Here the CDR3 DNA reads TGTGCCAGCAGCCCCGTGCGTGTGGGACTCACAGATACGCAGTATTTT. Translating gives CASSPVRVGLTDTQYF.

V gene TRBV18 combines with J gene TRBJ2-2, with 9 bases aligning to TRBD2. Looked up from germline, CDR1 is KGHSH and CDR2 is LQKENI. After removal of 2 bases from V and 5 bases from J, the junction contained 9 bases not matched to a gene. The CDR3 is 17 amino acids. The CDR3: CASSPRNSGRGTGELFF. Written as DNA, the CDR3 is TGTGCCAGCTCACCAAGAAATAGCGGGAGAGGGACCGGGGAGCTGTTTTTT.